The 21 T cell receptor beta chains presented below share a single source sample, sequenced in a study of blood T cell repertoires in COVID-19. Clones were sequenced by immunoSEQ multiplex PCR, and TCRdb holds only the in-frame ones, with some missing. The table shows more than 300,000 clones, with 80% to 95% occurring only once. Sequencing was done on a sample of PBMCs or T cells enriched from blood (not recorded which). The receptor source for this set is a woman in her twenties or thirties who had recovered from COVID-19.

The CDR3 sequence: CASSLGALTVMNTEAFF. The CDR3 coding sequence is TGTGCCAGCAGCTTAGGGGCCTTAACAGTGATGAACACTGAAGCTTTCTTT. This chain links TRBV7-9 with TRBJ1-1; D not resolved. The CDR3 sequence is 17 residues long. The V end was cut by 1 base, the J end by 0 bases, with 15 bases between. Per germline, CDR1 SEHNR and CDR2 FQNEAQ (reference sequence).

The gene calls are TRBV6-6 and TRBJ2-7; 7 positions match TRBD2. The CDR3 has 13 residues. Germline V gene data show CDR1 as MNHNY and CDR2 as SVGAGI (reference sequence). J lost 1 base, V lost 6 bases, and 3 bases had no gene match. The CDR3 DNA is TGTGCCAGCAGACCTAGCGGATCCTACGAGCAGTACTTC. Protein: CASRPSGSYEQYF.

The chain couples TRBV28 to TRBJ1-2, with 7 bases matching TRBD1. Germline CDR1 and CDR2: MDHEN and SYDVKM. V lost 5 bases, J lost 5 bases, and 11 bases stayed unmatched. The CDR3 sequence is 15 residues long. The CDR3 region has the DNA TGTGCCAGCAGTATACCTCAGACAGGGATTTATGGCTACACCTTC. This sequence encodes CASSIPQTGIYGYTF.

The chain is built from TRBV7-8 and TRBJ2-5, with 8 bases matching TRBD1. V trimming: 4 bases; J trimming: 4 bases; junction bases outside the gene matches: 8. CDR1 is SGHVS, CDR2 FQNEAQ, per germline. The CDR3 has 15 amino acids. In DNA, the CDR3 is TGTGCCAGCAGCTGGGACAGGATGGGACGAGAGACCCAGTACTTC. This gives the protein CASSWDRMGRETQYF.

The chain carries TRBV6-5 and TRBJ1-1; 7 bases are a match to TRBD1. Germline V gene lookup returns CDR1 MNHEY and CDR2 SVGAGI. This CDR3 region has 13 residues. V dropped 5 bases and J dropped 4; count of bases not matched to a gene: 4. DNA for the CDR3: TGTGCCAGCAGTACACAGGGGTTCACTGAAGCTTTCTTT. Translation: CASSTQGFTEAFF.

The chain carries TRBV7-2 and TRBJ2-1; 10 bases are shared with TRBD2. Germline V gives CDR1 SGHTA, CDR2 FQGNSA. Trimming took 4 bases from V and 5 from J; bases not matched to a gene: 5. This CDR3 is 15 amino acids long. CDR3: CASSSTSGPHNEQFF. DNA for the CDR3: TGTGCCAGCAGCTCGACTAGCGGGCCCCACAATGAGCAGTTCTTC.

The chain joins TRBV4-3 to TRBJ1-5; unclear D gene. The CDR3 length is 15 residues. Between the trimmed V and J ends, which lost 3 bases and 1 base, there was a span of 10 bases. Germline CDR1 reads LGHNA; CDR2 reads YSLEER. Here the CDR3 DNA reads TGCGCCAGCAGCCAGGAGGACGGAAGCAATCAGCCCCAGCATTTT. Translation: CASSQEDGSNQPQHF.

The rearrangement joins TRBV11-3 to TRBJ2-3; weak D call: TRBD2 (5 bases). The V end lost 2 bases, the J end lost 0 bases, and 9 bases lay between the germline ends. The CDR3 is 15 residues long. Per germline, CDR1 SGHNT and CDR2 YENEEA. The CDR3 spells CASSLNLASTDTQYF. The CDR3 nucleotides are TGTGCCAGCAGCTTAAATCTAGCTAGCACAGATACGCAGTATTTT.

The chain uses TRBV18 and TRBJ2-1; tentative D call: TRBD2 (5 bases). Trimming stripped 2 bases from V and 1 base from J, with 9 bases between. Germline V gene data show CDR1 as KGHSH and CDR2 as LQKENI. The CDR3 spans 15 residues. The CDR3 sequence: CASSPNGDSYNEQFF. For the CDR3, the DNA is TGTGCCAGCTCACCAAACGGGGATTCCTACAATGAGCAGTTCTTC.

With respect to this clone: Other DNA sequences in the sample encode the same CDR3. The CDR3 here is CASNGLAGDTDSYEQYF. Written as DNA, the CDR3 is TGTGCCAGCAACGGGTTAGCGGGGGACACGGACTCCTACGAGCAGTACTTC. The chain uses TRBV2 and TRBJ2-7, with 9 nucleotides matching TRBD2. The CDR3 has 17 amino acids. In germline, CDR1 is SNHLY, CDR2 FYNNEI. V lost 7 bases to trimming and J lost 0 bases; unmatched junction nucleotides: 13.

The V call is TRBV12-3 or TRBV12-4, the J call TRBJ2-7, with D tentatively TRBD2 (5 bases). This CDR3 comprises 11 residues. Trimming left V 3 bases short and J 6 bases short, with 6 bases between. CDR3 sequence (DNA): TGTGCCAGCAGTTTGCTAGCCGAGCAGTACTTC. Protein: CASSLLAEQYF.

CDR3 sequence: CAWSPDNGNQPQHF. The CDR3 coding sequence is TGTGCCTGGAGTCCGGACAATGGCAATCAGCCCCAGCATTTT. This chain uses TRBV30 with TRBJ1-5; D is possibly TRBD1 (5 bases). The CDR3 is made up of 14 amino acids. Germline assignment: CDR1 GTSNPN and CDR2 SVGIG (reference sequence). V lost 2 bases, J lost 2 bases, and 10 bases lay in between.

The CDR3 DNA sequence: TGCAGCGTTGCGCCTAGCGGGAGGGCCTCAGAGACCCAGTACTTC. Protein: CSVAPSGRASETQYF. V is TRBV29-1 and J is TRBJ2-5; 12 nucleotides line up with TRBD2. The CDR3 runs to 15 residues. Per the germline V gene, CDR1 is SQVTM and CDR2 is ANQGSEA. The V gene end was trimmed by 4 bases and the J gene end by 4 bases; junction bases not matched to a gene: 7.

This chain joins TRBV15 and TRBJ2-3, with D possibly matching TRBD2 (5 bases). V was pared by 4 bases and J by 4 bases, with 15 bases between. The CDR3 covers 15 residues. CDR1 and CDR2 from the germline V gene are LNHNV and YYDKDF (reference sequence). CDR3: CATSTGPGSADTQYF. The CDR3 DNA reads as TGTGCCACCAGCACCGGACCCGGTAGCGCAGATACGCAGTATTTT.

This sequence joins TRBV20-1 and TRBJ2-5, with D possibly being TRBD1 (5 bases). The CDR3 has 11 residues. Deletions cut 5 bases from V and 8 bases from J, with 12 bases between. Germline V gene lookup returns CDR1 DFQATT and CDR2 SNEGSKA (reference sequence). The CDR3 sequence is CSAADSSTQYF. The DNA for the CDR3 is TGCAGTGCTGCCGACAGTTCCACCCAGTACTTC.

The count of this clone is one. The V gene is TRBV5-4, the J gene TRBJ2-1, with TRBD2 as a possible D gene (6 bases). Trimming cost V 0 bases and J 4 bases, with 11 bases left between them. Germline loops: CDR1 SGHNT, CDR2 YYREEE (reference sequence). CDR3 length: 15 residues. CDR3 sequence: CASSLETRGYNEQFF. CDR3 DNA sequence: TGTGCCAGCAGCTTGGAAACCCGGGGGTACAATGAGCAGTTCTTC.

V usage is TRBV4-2 and J usage is TRBJ2-4; tentative D call: TRBD1 (6 bases). Trimming shortened V by 0 bases and J by 12 bases, and 21 bases separated the two germline ends. This CDR3 has 16 residues. Germline CDR1 reads LGHNA; CDR2 reads YNFKEQ. CDR3 residues: CASSQDLGTLFWGQYF. The CDR3 DNA follows: TGTGCCAGCAGCCAAGATCTAGGGACACTCTTTTGGGGTCAGTACTTC.

The chain combines TRBV7-2 with TRBJ2-7; 8 bases match TRBD2. From germline, CDR1 is SGHTA and CDR2 FQGNSA. The CDR3 runs to 15 residues. V trimming: 1 base; J trimming: 4 bases; junction bases outside the gene matches: 6. DNA of the CDR3: TGTGCCAGCAGCTTAGTTCCTACTAGCGGATACGAGCAGTACTTC. Its protein product is CASSLVPTSGYEQYF.

The genes are TRBV5-4 and TRBJ1-1, with TRBD1 as a possible D gene (6 bases). Per germline, CDR1 SGHNT and CDR2 YYREEE (reference sequence). V was clipped by 5 bases and J by 5 bases, with 16 bases between them. The CDR3 loop spans 14 amino acids. CDR3 nucleotides: TGTGCCAGCAGACCAGTGGGGGGGCGAACTGAAGCTTTCTTT. Its translation is CASRPVGGRTEAFF. The full variable domain, completed using reference TRBV5-4 and TRBJ1-1, is ETGVTQSPTHLIKTRGQQVTLRCSSQSGHNTVSWYQQALGQGPQFIFQYYREEENGRGNFPPRFSGLQFPNYSSELNVNALELDDSALYLCASRPVGGRTEAFFGQGTRLTVV.

The rearrangement links TRBV7-2 to TRBJ1-5; 12 nucleotides line up with TRBD1. Looked up from germline, CDR1 is SGHTA and CDR2 is FQGNSA. The CDR3 covers 18 residues. The V segment lost 4 bases and the J segment 2 bases; nucleotides outside the gene matches: 9. The CDR3 coding sequence is TGTGCCAGCAGCTCTTCGGGACAGGGGGCGGTGGGCAATCAGCCCCAGCATTTT. It translates to CASSSSGQGAVGNQPQHF.

The chain joins TRBV27 to TRBJ1-1, with a weak D call TRBD1 (5 bases). The CDR3 totals 15 residues. The V end lost 6 bases, the J end lost 3 bases, and 17 bases lay between the germline ends. The germline V gene has CDR1 MNHEY and CDR2 SMNVEV (reference sequence). CDR3 DNA: TGTGCCAGCAGACTAAATGGGGGGACGGACACTGAAGCTTTCTTT. Its protein is CASRLNGGTDTEAFF.